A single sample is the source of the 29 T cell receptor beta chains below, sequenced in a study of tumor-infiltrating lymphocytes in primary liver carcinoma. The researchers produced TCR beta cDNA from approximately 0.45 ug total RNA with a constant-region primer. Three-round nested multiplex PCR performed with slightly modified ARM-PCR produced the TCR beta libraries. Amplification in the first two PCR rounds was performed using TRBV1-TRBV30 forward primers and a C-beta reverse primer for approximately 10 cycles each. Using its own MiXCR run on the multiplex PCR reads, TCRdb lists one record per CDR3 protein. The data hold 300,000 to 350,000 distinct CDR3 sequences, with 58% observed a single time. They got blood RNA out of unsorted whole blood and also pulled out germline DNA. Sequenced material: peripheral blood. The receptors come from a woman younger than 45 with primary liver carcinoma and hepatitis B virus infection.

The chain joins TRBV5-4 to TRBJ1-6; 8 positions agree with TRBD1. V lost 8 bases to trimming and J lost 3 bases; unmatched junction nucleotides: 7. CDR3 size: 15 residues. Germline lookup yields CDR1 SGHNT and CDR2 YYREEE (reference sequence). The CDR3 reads CASNPTGGYNSPLHF. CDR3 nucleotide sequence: TGTGCCAGTAACCCAACAGGGGGCTATAATTCACCCCTCCACTTT.

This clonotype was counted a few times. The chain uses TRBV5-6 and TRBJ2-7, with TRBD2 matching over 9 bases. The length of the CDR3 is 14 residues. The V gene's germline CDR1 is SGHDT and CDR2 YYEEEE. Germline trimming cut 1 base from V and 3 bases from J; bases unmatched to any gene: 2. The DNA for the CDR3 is TGTGCCAGCAGCTTGAGGACTAGCGTCTACGAGCAGTACTTC. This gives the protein CASSLRTSVYEQYF.

The CDR3 loop reads CASSEFRTTWDRHNEQYF. The CDR3 DNA follows: TGTGCCAGCAGTGAATTTCGTACCACTTGGGACCGCCACAACGAGCAGTACTTC. The chain has TRBV6-1 and TRBJ2-7; D may match TRBD1 or TRBD2 (5 bases each). V shed 2 bases and J shed 5 bases, with 25 bases lying between them. CDR1 is MNHNS, CDR2 SASEGT, per germline. This CDR3 region has 18 residues.

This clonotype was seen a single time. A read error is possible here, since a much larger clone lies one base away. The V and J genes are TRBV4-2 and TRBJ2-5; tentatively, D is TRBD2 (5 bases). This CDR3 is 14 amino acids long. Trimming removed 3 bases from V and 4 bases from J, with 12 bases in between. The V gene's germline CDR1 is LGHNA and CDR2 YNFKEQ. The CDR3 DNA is TGTGCCAGCAGCCAGCTAAGGACTTCAGAGACCCAGTACTTC. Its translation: CASSQLRTSETQYF.

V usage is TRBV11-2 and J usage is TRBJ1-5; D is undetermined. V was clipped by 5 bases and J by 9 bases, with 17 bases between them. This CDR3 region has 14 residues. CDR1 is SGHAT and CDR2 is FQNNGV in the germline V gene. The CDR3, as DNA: TGTGCCAGCAGCCTCGCTGATTCGAAGCTGCCCCAGCATTTT. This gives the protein CASSLADSKLPQHF.

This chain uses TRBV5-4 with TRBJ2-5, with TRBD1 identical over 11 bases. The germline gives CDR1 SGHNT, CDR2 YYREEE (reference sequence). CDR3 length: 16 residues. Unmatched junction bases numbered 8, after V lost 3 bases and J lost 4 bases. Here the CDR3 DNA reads TGTGCCAGCAGCTGGGGACAGGGGGGACGGGTAGAGACCCAGTACTTC. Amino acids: CASSWGQGGRVETQYF.

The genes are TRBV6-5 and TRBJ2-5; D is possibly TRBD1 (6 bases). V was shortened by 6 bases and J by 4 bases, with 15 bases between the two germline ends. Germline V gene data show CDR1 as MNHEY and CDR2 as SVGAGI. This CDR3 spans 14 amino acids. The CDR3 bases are TGTGCCAGCAGGCAGACACAGGGAACAGAGACCCAGTACTTC. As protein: CASRQTQGTETQYF.

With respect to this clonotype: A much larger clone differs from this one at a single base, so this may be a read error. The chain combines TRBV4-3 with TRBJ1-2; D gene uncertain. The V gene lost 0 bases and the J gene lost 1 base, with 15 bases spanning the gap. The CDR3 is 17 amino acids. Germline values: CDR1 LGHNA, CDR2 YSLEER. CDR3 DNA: TGCGCCAGCAGCCAAGATACCCCCCCTCCACTTAACTATGGCTACACCTTC. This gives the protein CASSQDTPPPLNYGYTF.

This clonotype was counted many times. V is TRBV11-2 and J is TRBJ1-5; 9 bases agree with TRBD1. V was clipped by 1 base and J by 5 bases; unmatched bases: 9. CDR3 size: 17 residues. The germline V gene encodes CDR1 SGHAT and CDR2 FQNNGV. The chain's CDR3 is CASSLVGTGPVDQPQHF. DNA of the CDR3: TGTGCCAGCAGCTTAGTAGGGACAGGGCCGGTGGATCAGCCCCAGCATTTT.

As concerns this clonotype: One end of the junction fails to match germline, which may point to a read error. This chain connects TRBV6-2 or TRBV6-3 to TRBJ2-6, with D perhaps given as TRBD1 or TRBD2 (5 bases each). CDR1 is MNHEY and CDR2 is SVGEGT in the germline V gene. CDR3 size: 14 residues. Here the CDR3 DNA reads TGTGCCAGCAGTGAGGTATCCGGGGCCAACGTCCTGGCTTTC. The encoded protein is CASSEVSGANVLAF.

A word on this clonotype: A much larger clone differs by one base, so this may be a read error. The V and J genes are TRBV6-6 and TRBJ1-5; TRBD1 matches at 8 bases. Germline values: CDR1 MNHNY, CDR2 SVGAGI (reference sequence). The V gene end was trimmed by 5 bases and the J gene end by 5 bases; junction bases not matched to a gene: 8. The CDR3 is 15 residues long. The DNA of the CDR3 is TGTGCCAGCAGTCACCCCACAGGGGGAGATCAGCCCCAGCATTTT. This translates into CASSHPTGGDQPQHF.

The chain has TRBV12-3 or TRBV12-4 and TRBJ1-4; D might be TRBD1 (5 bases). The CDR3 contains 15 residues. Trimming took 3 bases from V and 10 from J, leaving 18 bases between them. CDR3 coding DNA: TGTGCCAGCAGTTTGGGGCGGCAAGGGAAGCGAAAACTGTTTTTT. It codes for CASSLGRQGKRKLFF.

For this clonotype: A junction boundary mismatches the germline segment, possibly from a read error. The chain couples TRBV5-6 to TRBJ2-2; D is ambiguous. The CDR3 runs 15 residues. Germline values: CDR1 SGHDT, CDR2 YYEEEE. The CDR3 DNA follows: TGTGCCAAAAGCTTGGCACCCAGAGTCACCGGAGAGCTGTTTTTT. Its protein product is CAKSLAPRVTGELFF.

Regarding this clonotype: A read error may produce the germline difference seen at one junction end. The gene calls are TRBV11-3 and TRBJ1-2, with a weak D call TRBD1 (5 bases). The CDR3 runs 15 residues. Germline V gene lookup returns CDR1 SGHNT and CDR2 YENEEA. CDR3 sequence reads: CASSLRAGRNYGYAF. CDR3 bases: TGTGCCAGCAGCTTAAGGGCAGGGAGAAACTATGGCTACGCCTTC.

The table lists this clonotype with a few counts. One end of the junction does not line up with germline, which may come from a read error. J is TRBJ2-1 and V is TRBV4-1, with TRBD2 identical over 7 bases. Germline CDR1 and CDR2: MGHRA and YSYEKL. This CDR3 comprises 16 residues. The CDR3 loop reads CASSQEGAGAYNEQFF. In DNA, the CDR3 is TGCGCCAGCAGTCAAGAGGGTGCGGGAGCTTATAATGAGCAGTTCTTC.

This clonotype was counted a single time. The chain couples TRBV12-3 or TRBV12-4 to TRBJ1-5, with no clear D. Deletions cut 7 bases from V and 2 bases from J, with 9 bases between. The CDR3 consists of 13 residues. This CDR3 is CASNFDRNQPQHF. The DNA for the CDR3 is TGTGCCAGCAATTTCGACCGCAATCAGCCCCAGCATTTT.

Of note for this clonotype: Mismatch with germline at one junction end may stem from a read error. The chain's CDR3 is CASSSPISGRAGRQFF. CDR3 bases: TGTGCTAGCAGTTCCCCGATTAGCGGGAGGGCCGGTCGTCAGTTCTTC. This chain joins TRBV6-2 or TRBV6-3 and TRBJ2-1, with 11 bases fitting TRBD2. The CDR3 is 16 residues long. Germline V gives CDR1 MNHEY, CDR2 SVGEGT.

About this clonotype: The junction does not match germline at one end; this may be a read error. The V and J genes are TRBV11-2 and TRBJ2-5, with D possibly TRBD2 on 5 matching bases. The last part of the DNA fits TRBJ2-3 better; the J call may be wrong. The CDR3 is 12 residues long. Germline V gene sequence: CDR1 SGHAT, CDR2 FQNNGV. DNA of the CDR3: TGTGTCAGCAGTTTAGGTCGGGGTACGCAGTATTTT. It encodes CVSSLGRGTQYF.

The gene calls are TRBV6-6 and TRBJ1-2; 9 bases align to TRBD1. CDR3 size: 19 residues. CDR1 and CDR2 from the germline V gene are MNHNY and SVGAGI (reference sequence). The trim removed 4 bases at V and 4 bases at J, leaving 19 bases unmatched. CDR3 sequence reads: CASSLVIRTGEFKGYGYTF. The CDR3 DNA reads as TGTGCCAGCAGTTTGGTGATTAGGACAGGGGAGTTCAAGGGCTATGGCTACACCTTC.

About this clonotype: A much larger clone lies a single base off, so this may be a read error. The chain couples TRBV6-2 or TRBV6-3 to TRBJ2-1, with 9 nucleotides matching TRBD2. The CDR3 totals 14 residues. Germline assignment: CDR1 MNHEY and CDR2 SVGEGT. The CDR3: CASSYLAGDNKQFF. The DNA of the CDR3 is TGTGCCAGCAGTTATTTAGCGGGGGACAATAAGCAGTTCTTC.

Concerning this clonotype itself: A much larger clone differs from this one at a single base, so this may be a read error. DNA of the CDR3: TGCAGCGTTGTTTATGCGGACAGGGGGATAGCTGGCTACACCTTC. Translating gives CSVVYADRGIAGYTF. The V and J genes are TRBV29-1 and TRBJ1-2; 10 bases are a match to TRBD1. This CDR3 region has 15 residues. The germline V gene has CDR1 SQVTM and CDR2 ANQGSEA. The V segment lost 4 bases and the J segment 7 bases; nucleotides outside the gene matches: 12.

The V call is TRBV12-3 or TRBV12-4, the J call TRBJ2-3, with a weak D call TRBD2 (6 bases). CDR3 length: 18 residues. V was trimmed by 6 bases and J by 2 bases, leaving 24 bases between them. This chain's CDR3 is CASSPKDLAYHNTDTQYF. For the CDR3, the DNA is TGTGCCAGCAGCCCAAAGGATCTAGCGTACCATAACACAGATACGCAGTATTTT.

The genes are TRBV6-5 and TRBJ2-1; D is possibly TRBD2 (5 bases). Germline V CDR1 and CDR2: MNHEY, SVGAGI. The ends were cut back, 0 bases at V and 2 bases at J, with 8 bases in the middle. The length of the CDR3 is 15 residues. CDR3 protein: CASSYSRVPYNEQFF. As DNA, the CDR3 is TGTGCCAGCAGTTACTCGAGGGTCCCCTACAATGAGCAGTTCTTC.

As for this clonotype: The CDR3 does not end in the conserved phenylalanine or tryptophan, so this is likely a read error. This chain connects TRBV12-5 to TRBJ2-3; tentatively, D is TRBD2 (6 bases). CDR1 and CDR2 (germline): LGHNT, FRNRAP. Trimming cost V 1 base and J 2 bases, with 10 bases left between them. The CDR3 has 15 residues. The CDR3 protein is CASGLDGGNTDTQYI. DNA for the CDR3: TGTGCTAGTGGTTTGGATGGGGGGAACACAGATACGCAGTATATT.

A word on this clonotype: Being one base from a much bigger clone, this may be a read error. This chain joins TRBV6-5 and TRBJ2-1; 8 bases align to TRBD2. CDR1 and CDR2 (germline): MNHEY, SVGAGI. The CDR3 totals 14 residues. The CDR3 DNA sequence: TGTCCCAGCAGAAGTAGCGGGACATACAATGAGCAGTTCTTC. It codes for CPSRSSGTYNEQFF.

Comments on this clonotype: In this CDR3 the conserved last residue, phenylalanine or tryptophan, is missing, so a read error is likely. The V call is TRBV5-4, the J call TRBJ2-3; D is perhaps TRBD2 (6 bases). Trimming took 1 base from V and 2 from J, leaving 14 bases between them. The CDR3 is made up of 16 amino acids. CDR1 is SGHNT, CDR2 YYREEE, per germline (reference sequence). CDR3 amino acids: CASSLYSAGLTDTQYY. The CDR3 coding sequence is TGTGCCAGCAGCTTGTATTCGGCGGGACTCACAGATACGCAGTATTAT.

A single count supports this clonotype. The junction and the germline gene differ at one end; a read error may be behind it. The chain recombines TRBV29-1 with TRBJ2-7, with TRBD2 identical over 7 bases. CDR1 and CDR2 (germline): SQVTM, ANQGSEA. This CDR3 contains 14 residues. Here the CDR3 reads CSVAPPGLSGVLLF. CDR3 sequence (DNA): TGCAGCGTTGCGCCCCCGGGACTAAGCGGGGTCCTTCTCTTC.

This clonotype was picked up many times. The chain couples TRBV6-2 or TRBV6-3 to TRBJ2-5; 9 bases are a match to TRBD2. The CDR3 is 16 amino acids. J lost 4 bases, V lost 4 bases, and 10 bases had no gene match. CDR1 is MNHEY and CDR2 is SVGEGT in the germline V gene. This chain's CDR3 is CASSLQGGRARETQYF. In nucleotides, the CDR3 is TGTGCCAGCAGTTTACAGGGCGGGAGGGCCCGAGAGACCCAGTACTTC.

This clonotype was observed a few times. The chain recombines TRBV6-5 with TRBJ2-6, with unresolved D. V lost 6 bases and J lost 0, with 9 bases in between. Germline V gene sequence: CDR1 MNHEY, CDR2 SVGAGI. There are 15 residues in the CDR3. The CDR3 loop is CASSPICSGANVLTF. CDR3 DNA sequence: TGTGCCAGCAGCCCCATATGCTCTGGGGCCAACGTCCTGACTTTC.